The 19 T cell receptor beta chains in this list originate from one sample, sequenced in a study of T cell repertoires in cytomegalovirus infection. Each CDR3 protein gets one entry after TCRdb re-called the reads with MiXCR. The sample holds roughly 990,000 distinct CDR3 sequences, roughly 30% seen once. Their cognate antigens are unknown. Source: cultured CD8+ T cells from PBMCs, taken from culture after CMV antigen stimulation. These receptors originate from a human donor in good health (CMV status not recorded). Some clones in this sample may be carry-over from other donors' samples.

This clonotype was recorded a few times. The gene calls are TRBV5-1 and TRBJ2-3; possible D gene TRBD1, 6 bases. The V gene's germline CDR1 is SGHRS and CDR2 YFSETQ. Trimming shortened V by 3 bases and J by 4 bases, and 15 bases separated the two germline ends. CDR3 length: 15 residues. The CDR3 is CASSWKTGQPDTQYF. The CDR3 nucleotides read TGCGCCAGCAGCTGGAAGACCGGACAGCCAGATACGCAGTATTTT.

The chain couples TRBV19 to TRBJ1-1; 7 nucleotides line up with TRBD1. J gave up 1 base and V 8 bases, and 4 bases lay outside the gene matches. The CDR3 spans 13 residues. Germline V CDR1 and CDR2: LNHDA, SQIVND (reference sequence). The CDR3 region is CASAPGGNTEAFF. The CDR3 DNA follows: TGTGCCAGTGCCCCAGGGGGGAACACTGAAGCTTTCTTT.

Many counts were recorded for this clonotype. This chain joins TRBV7-9 and TRBJ1-5, with 7 bases lining up with TRBD1. Trimming at V came to 8 bases and at J to 7 bases, leaving 23 bases not matched to a gene. CDR3 length: 18 amino acids. The germline CDR1 and CDR2 sequences are SEHNR and FQNEAQ (reference sequence). The CDR3 is CASRLVGPSYRGRQPQHF. The CDR3 DNA reads TGTGCCAGCCGACTTGTGGGGCCCTCTTACAGGGGCCGGCAGCCCCAGCATTTT.

This clonotype appeared many times. The chain combines TRBV10-2 with TRBJ2-3; 11 nucleotides agree with TRBD2. CDR3 length: 17 residues. The germline V gene has CDR1 WSHSY and CDR2 SAAADI. V gave up 8 bases and J gave up 2 bases; unmatched junction bases: 12. For the CDR3, the DNA is TGCGCCAGCGGGGACGGTGCTAGCGGGGGGATCACAGATACGCAGTATTTT. Residues: CASGDGASGGITDTQYF.

This clonotype turned up a few times. The chain joins TRBV6-2 or TRBV6-3 to TRBJ2-1; 9 nucleotides agree with TRBD1. The CDR3 consists of 13 residues. V lost 10 bases to trimming and J lost 7 bases; unmatched junction nucleotides: 8. Germline values: CDR1 MNHEY, CDR2 SVGEGT. The CDR3 loop reads CATLGQGLNEQFF. The CDR3 bases are TGTGCCACTCTGGGACAGGGTCTGAATGAGCAGTTCTTC.

The chain employs TRBV13 and TRBJ1-2; 9 positions agree with TRBD1. The germline CDR1 and CDR2 sequences are PRHDT and FYEKMQ (reference sequence). The V gene end was trimmed by 5 bases and the J gene end by 6 bases; junction bases not matched to a gene: 10. The length of the CDR3 is 15 residues. CDR3 coding DNA: TGTGCCAGCAGCCAGGCGGGGGACAGGGAGAATGGCTACACCTTC. This codes for CASSQAGDRENGYTF.

In its sample, this clonotype was seen many times. The chain couples TRBV7-2 to TRBJ2-5; D is unclear. The CDR3 has 17 amino acids. Per the germline V gene, CDR1 is SGHTA and CDR2 is FQGNSA. Trimming stripped 2 bases from V and 1 base from J, with 17 bases between. CDR3 bases: TGTGCCAGCAGCTTACACTCCGGCAGCCTCATCCAAGAGACCCAGTACTTC. This translates into CASSLHSGSLIQETQYF.

The chain couples TRBV25-1 to TRBJ1-6; D may be TRBD1 (6 bases). The germline CDR1 and CDR2 sequences are MGHDK and SYGVNS. V dropped 4 bases and J dropped 13 bases, with 17 bases sitting between them. The length of the CDR3 is 14 residues. The CDR3 loop reads CASSGRGNILPLHF. For the CDR3, the DNA is TGTGCCAGCAGTGGAAGGGGGAACATTCTCCCCCTCCACTTT.

The J gene is TRBJ1-6, the V gene TRBV27; possible D gene TRBD1, 6 bases. With 3 bases removed from V and 9 bases from J, the gap between germline ends came to 15 bases. This CDR3 has 15 amino acids. CDR1 and CDR2 (germline): MNHEY, SMNVEV (reference sequence). The CDR3 DNA reads as TGTGCCAGCAGTTTGGCGGACAGTCGTAGTTCACCCCTCCACTTT. Protein: CASSLADSRSSPLHF.

This clonotype was counted between two and nine times. CDR3 residues: CASSSGGPYNYTF. For the CDR3, the DNA is TGTGCCAGCAGCTCCGGGGGTCCATACAACTACACCTTC. The chain is built from TRBV7-6 and TRBJ1-2; possible D gene TRBD1, 5 bases. Trimming took 4 bases from V and 10 from J, leaving 16 bases between them. CDR1 and CDR2 (germline): SGHVS, FNYEAQ. There are 13 residues in the CDR3.

The chain has TRBV6-5 and TRBJ2-1, with TRBD2 matching over 8 bases. The germline gives CDR1 MNHEY, CDR2 SVGAGI. The CDR3 loop spans 15 amino acids. J lost 7 bases, V lost 2 bases, and 7 bases had no gene match. CDR3 region: CASSYPGLEANEQFF. The CDR3 coding sequence is TGTGCCAGCAGTTACCCGGGACTAGAAGCGAATGAGCAGTTCTTC.

This clonotype was counted only a few times. The V and J genes are TRBV7-9 and TRBJ2-7, with TRBD1 matching 10 bases. CDR1 SEHNR and CDR2 FQNEAQ come from the germline V gene (reference sequence). Losses at the gene ends were 6 bases for V and 1 base for J; bases not matched to a gene: 6. The CDR3 extends over 15 amino acids. CDR3 DNA sequence: TGTGCCAGCAGTGGTGGGACAGGGGATTCCTACGAGCAGTACTTC. It translates to CASSGGTGDSYEQYF.

In its sample, this clonotype was seen a few times. The V gene is TRBV7-9, the J gene TRBJ1-2, with D hard to call. CDR3 size: 10 residues. Germline CDR1 is SEHNR and CDR2 is FQNEAQ (reference sequence). V was pared by 11 bases and J by 7 bases, with 11 bases between. The CDR3 spells CAVEGAGYTF. In nucleotides, the CDR3 is TGTGCCGTGGAGGGCGCTGGCTACACCTTC.

This clonotype was counted ten times or more. J is TRBJ1-1 and V is TRBV19; D perhaps matches TRBD1 (6 bases). This CDR3 region has 15 residues. Per the germline V gene, CDR1 is LNHDA and CDR2 is SQIVND (reference sequence). V gave up 6 bases and J gave up 3 bases, with 17 bases separating them. The CDR3 DNA reads as TGTGCCAGTAGCCCGGACGAGGGGGATTACACTGAAGCTTTCTTT. Encoded protein: CASSPDEGDYTEAFF. The full variable domain, in which reference TRBV19 and TRBJ1-1 provide the parts outside the CDR3, is DGGITQSPKYLFRKEGQNVTLSCEQNLNHDAMYWYRQDPGQGLRLIYYSQIVNDFQKGDIAEGYSVSREKKESFPLTVTSAQKNPTAFYLCASSPDEGDYTEAFFGQGTRLTVV.

In its sample, this clonotype was seen a few times. CDR3 amino acids: CASSQDRDRKLFF. The CDR3 DNA follows: TGTGCCAGCAGCCAGGATAGGGACAGAAAACTGTTTTTT. The rearrangement links TRBV4-2 to TRBJ1-4; 7 bases fit TRBD1. The V gene's germline CDR1 is LGHNA and CDR2 YNFKEQ. The CDR3 loop spans 13 amino acids. J lost 10 bases, V lost 3 bases, and 5 bases had no gene match.

This clonotype has just a few counts. V usage is TRBV7-9 and J usage is TRBJ2-2; the D is unclear. Germline V CDR1 and CDR2: SEHNR, FQNEAQ (reference sequence). Trimming removed 5 bases at V and 3 bases at J, with 10 bases between. CDR3 length: 14 residues. CDR3: CASSLRMDTGELFF. CDR3 DNA sequence: TGTGCCAGCAGCCTAAGGATGGACACCGGGGAGCTGTTTTTT.

There are many counts of this clonotype. The V gene is TRBV4-3, the J gene TRBJ1-1, with D hard to call. The CDR3 spans 13 residues. V lost 0 bases and J 5 bases, leaving 7 bases between the germline ends. CDR1 LGHNA and CDR2 YSLEER come from the germline V gene. The CDR3 protein is CASSQDGGTEAFF. In DNA form, the CDR3 reads TGCGCCAGCAGCCAAGATGGAGGGACTGAAGCTTTCTTT.

The V and J genes are TRBV10-2 and TRBJ2-1, with D maybe TRBD2 (5 bases). Looked up from germline, CDR1 is WSHSY and CDR2 is SAAADI. The CDR3 covers 14 residues. Trimming pared 8 bases from V and 8 bases from J, leaving 19 bases between. The CDR3 DNA reads as TGCGCCAGCGTGGACTTGGCGCTGAGGGATGAGCAGTTCTTC. This encodes CASVDLALRDEQFF.

This clonotype was observed a single time. The chain has TRBV29-1 and TRBJ1-2; possibly TRBD1 for D (6 bases). The CDR3 runs to 15 residues. In germline, CDR1 is SQVTM, CDR2 ANQGSEA. Trimming took off 3 bases at V and 4 bases at J, with 18 bases between the two ends. The CDR3 region is CSVDLHTTGRYGYTF. The CDR3 DNA is TGCAGCGTTGACCTCCACACGACAGGTCGCTATGGCTACACCTTC.